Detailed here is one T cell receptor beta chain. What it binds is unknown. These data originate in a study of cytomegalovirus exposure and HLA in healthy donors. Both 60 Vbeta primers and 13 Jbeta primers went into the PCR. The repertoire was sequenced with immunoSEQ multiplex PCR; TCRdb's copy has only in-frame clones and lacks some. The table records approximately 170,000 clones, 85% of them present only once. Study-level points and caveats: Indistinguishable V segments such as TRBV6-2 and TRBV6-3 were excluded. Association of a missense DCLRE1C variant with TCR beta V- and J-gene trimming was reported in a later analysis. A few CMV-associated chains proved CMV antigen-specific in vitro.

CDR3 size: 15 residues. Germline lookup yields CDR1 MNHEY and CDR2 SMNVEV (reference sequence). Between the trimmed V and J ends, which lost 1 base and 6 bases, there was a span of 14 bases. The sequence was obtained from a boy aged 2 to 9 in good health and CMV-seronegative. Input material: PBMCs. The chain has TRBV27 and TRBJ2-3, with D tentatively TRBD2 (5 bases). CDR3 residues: CASSLFSISGDTQYF. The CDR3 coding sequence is TGTGCCAGCAGTTTATTCTCTATCTCGGGGGATACGCAGTATTTT.